Below, one TCR beta chain is given with its context. Its antigen is undetermined. The sample originates from a study of Ad26.COV2.S vaccination and SARS-CoV-2 variants. For the study at large: Participant was drawn from the COV1001 Ad26.COV2.S trial arm. Once or twice, 56 days apart, Ad26.COV2.S was delivered intramuscularly.

TCRdb keeps only in-frame clones here, not all; method: immunoSEQ multiplex PCR. This repertoire shows about 240,000 clones, roughly 90% found once; its top ten account for around 11%. Described treatment: around 19 received Ad26.COV2.S at low or high dose, single or two shots; five or six received placebo; per-sample allocation not given. Vaccine and placebo recipients were sampled on day 63 after the first injection. Boston provided a donor who was an adult aged 18-55 years. Study results and limitations: The study found higher spike-specific TCR breadth in vaccine than placebo recipients.

Sequencing was performed on peripheral blood, taken in a trial of Ad26.COV2.S vaccine versus placebo. This TCR came from a person aged 18-65 years who received the Ad26.COV2.S COVID-19 vaccine or a placebo.

The CDR3 region is CASSLGGYLTDTQYF. CDR3 nucleotides: TGTGCCAGCAGCTTAGGGGGATATCTCACAGATACGCAGTATTTT. This sequence joins TRBV11-3 and TRBJ2-3; D unclear. CDR1 SGHNT and CDR2 YENEEA come from the germline V gene. The CDR3 covers 15 residues. V lost 1 base, J lost 2 bases, and 10 bases lay in between.